The rows below give T cell receptor beta chains drawn from one sample of a study of T cell responses to AZD1222 COVID-19 vaccine. TCRdb's table, derived via immunoSEQ multiplex PCR, lists solely in-frame clones and lacks some. The data show fewer than 150,000 clones, 90% seen once. This material consisted of peripheral blood, taken on day 0 of AZD1222 vaccination. The receptors stem from an adult in good health. The conserved cysteine and the conserved F or W are not part of the CDR3 here. Fields, in order: J gene, V gene, D gene, CDR3 protein. A D gene is named only where the DNA matches it firmly.

J gene: TRBJ1-3
V gene: TRBV5-4
D gene: NA
CDR3 protein: ASSSPLGPGSSGNTIY

J gene: TRBJ2-7
V gene: TRBV5-1
D gene: NA
CDR3 protein: ASSFQGSSSYEQY

J gene: TRBJ2-4
V gene: TRBV4-2
D gene: TRBD1
CDR3 protein: ASSRDRELAKNIQY

J gene: TRBJ2-6
V gene: TRBV19
D gene: NA
CDR3 protein: ASSIGAVSGANVLT

J gene: TRBJ2-3
V gene: TRBV7-8
D gene: NA
CDR3 protein: ASSLGPDTQY

J gene: TRBJ1-6
V gene: TRBV6-5
D gene: NA
CDR3 protein: ASSYSGQGGSPLH

J gene: TRBJ1-2
V gene: TRBV27
D gene: TRBD1
CDR3 protein: ASSSNAGTGRRGYT

J gene: TRBJ1-3
V gene: TRBV3-1/TRBV3-2
D gene: TRBD1
CDR3 protein: ASTGRGRGEFDGNTIY

J gene: TRBJ2-3
V gene: TRBV3-1/TRBV3-2
D gene: NA
CDR3 protein: ASSQDTDTQY

J gene: TRBJ2-7
V gene: TRBV10-2
D gene: TRBD1
CDR3 protein: ASWRQGAYEQY